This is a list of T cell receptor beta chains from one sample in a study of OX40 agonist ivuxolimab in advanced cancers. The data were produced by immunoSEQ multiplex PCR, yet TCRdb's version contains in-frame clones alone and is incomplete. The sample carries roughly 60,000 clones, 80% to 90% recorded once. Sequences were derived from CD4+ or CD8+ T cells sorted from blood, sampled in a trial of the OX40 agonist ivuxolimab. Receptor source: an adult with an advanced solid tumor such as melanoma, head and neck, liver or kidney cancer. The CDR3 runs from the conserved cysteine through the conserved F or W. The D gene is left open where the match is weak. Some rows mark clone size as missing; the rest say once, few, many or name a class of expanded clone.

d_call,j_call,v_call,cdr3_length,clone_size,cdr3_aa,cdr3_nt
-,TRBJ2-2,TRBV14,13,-,CASSQDLEGELFF,TGTGCCAGCAGCCAAGATCTAGAGGGGGAGCTGTTTTTT
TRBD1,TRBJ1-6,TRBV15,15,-,CATSHPGQPFSPLHF,TGTGCCACCAGCCATCCGGGACAGCCGTTTTCACCCCTCCACTTT
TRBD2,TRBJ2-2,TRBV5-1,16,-,CASSLVSGENTGELFF,TGCGCCAGCAGCTTGGTTAGCGGGGAAAACACCGGGGAGCTGTTTTTT
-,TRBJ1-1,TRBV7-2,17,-,CASSLDRGWSRDTEAFF,TGTGCCAGCAGCTTAGATCGGGGCTGGTCCCGGGATACTGAAGCTTTCTTT
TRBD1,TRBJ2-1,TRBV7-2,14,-,CASSPRTGGNEQFF,TGTGCCAGCAGCCCTCGAACAGGGGGGAATGAGCAGTTCTTC
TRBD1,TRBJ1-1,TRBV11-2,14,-,CASSQDGQGAEAFF,TGTGCCAGCAGCCAAGACGGACAGGGCGCTGAAGCTTTCTTT
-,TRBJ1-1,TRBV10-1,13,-,CASSEWSDTEAFF,TGCGCCAGCAGTGAATGGAGCGACACTGAAGCTTTCTTT
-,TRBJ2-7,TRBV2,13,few,CASSEGTAYEQYF,TGTGCCAGCAGTGAAGGGACCGCCTACGAGCAGTACTTC
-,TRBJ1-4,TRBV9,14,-,CASSVAALQDKLFF,TGTGCCAGCAGCGTGGCGGCCCTCCAAGATAAACTGTTTTTT
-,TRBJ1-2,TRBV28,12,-,CASSTDGGRYTF,TGTGCCAGCAGTACCGACGGCGGCAGGTACACCTTC
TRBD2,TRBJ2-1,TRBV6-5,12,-,CPNAGAYNEQFF,TGCCCGAACGCGGGAGCATACAATGAGCAGTTCTTC
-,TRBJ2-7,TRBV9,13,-,CASSVEGAGEQYF,TGTGCCAGCAGCGTAGAGGGAGCTGGCGAGCAGTACTTC
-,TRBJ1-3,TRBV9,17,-,CASSVEISPSSGNTIYF,TGTGCCAGCAGCGTAGAGATCTCCCCGAGCTCTGGAAACACCATATATTTT
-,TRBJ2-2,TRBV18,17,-,CASSPRRDTANTGELFF,TGTGCCAGCTCACCACGAAGAGACACAGCGAACACCGGGGAGCTGTTTTTT
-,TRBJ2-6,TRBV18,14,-,CASSPSLGANVLTF,TGTGCCAGCTCACCATCACTGGGGGCCAACGTCCTGACTTTC
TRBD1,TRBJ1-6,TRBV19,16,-,CASSQPGQFINSPLHF,TGTGCCAGTAGCCAGCCGGGACAGTTCATTAATTCACCCCTCCACTTT
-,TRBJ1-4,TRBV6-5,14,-,CASGGTAGSEKLFF,TGTGCAAGTGGGGGAACGGCGGGGAGTGAAAAACTGTTTTTT
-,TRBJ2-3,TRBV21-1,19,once,CASSKGTSGNFYGTDTQYF,TGTGCCAGCAGCAAAGGCACTAGCGGCAATTTCTACGGCACAGATACGCAGTATTTT
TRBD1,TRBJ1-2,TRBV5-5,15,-,CASSSRTGGNYGYTF,TGTGCCAGCAGCTCGAGGACAGGGGGTAACTATGGCTACACCTTC
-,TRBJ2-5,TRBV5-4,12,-,CASSLAWETQYF,TGTGCCAGCAGCTTGGCCTGGGAGACCCAGTACTTC
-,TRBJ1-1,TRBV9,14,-,CASRSGRGNTEAFF,TGTGCCAGCAGGTCCGGGAGGGGAAACACTGAAGCTTTCTTT
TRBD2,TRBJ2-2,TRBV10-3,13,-,CAIKSGRAGELFF,TGTGCCATCAAAAGCGGGAGAGCCGGGGAGCTGTTTTTT
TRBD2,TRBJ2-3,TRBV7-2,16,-,CASSPLGLAGTDTQYF,TGTGCCAGCAGCCCCCTGGGGCTAGCGGGCACAGATACGCAGTATTTT
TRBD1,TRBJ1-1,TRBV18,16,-,CASSPGQGRLSTEAFF,TGTGCCAGCTCACCGGGACAGGGGAGATTGAGCACTGAAGCTTTCTTT